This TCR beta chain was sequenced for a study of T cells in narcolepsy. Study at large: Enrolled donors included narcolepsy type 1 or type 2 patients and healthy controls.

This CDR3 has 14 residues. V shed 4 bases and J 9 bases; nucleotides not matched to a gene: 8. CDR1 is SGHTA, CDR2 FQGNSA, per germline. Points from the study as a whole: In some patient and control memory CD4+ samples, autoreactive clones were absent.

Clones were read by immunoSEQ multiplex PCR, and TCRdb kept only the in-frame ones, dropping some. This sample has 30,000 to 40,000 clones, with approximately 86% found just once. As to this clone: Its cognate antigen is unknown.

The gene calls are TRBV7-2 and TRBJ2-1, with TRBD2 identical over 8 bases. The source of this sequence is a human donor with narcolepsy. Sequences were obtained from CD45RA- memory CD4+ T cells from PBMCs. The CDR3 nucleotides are TGTGCCAGCAGCTCCGGGACTAGTCGTGGTGAGCAGTTCTTC. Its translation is CASSSGTSRGEQFF. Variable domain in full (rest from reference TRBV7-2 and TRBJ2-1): GAGVSQSPSNKVTEKGKDVELRCDPISGHTALYWYRQSLGQGLEFLIYFQGNSAPDKSGLPSDRFSAERTGGSVSTLTIQRTQQEDSAVYLCASSSGTSRGEQFFGPGTRLTVL.